The 10 T cell receptor beta chains given below trace back to one sample, sequenced in a study of tissue T cells after allogeneic stem cell transplantation. Repertoires were generated with immunoSEQ multiplex PCR, while TCRdb's copy carries only in-frame clones and drops some. The table lists some 3,000 clones, roughly two fifths of them singletons. The sample's time point: mouse harvest day 14 after allogeneic transplant. Tail vein injection delivered 10^7 T-cell-depleted bone marrow cells and 10^6 splenic CD5+ T cells. Sequencing was done on a sample of gut tissue. These TCRs come from a female BALB/c mouse given C57BL/6 T cells with graft-versus-host disease after an allogeneic hematopoietic cell transplant.

Comment on this clone: The germline and genes are mouse ones. With the read ending 1 residue before the CDR3 end, the germline J gene is used to fill in that end. This chain connects TRBV5 to TRBJ2-7, with D possibly TRBD2 on 5 matching bases. Per germline, CDR1 LGHNA and CDR2 YNLKQL (reference sequence). This CDR3 spans 17 amino acids. Trimming took off 0 bases at V and 0 bases at J, with 15 bases between the two ends. The covered CDR3 bases are TGTGCCAGCAGCCAAGATCCGGTGGGGTTCCTCTCCTATGAACAGTAC. Translation: CASSQDPVGFLSYEQY. The complete CDR3 protein is CASSQDPVGFLSYEQYF.

The sample holds a few counts of this clone. All gene names here are mouse names. The read finishes 1 residue shy of the CDR3 end, and the germline J gene is used to complete it. This chain connects TRBV3 to TRBJ2-7, with unresolved D. V was trimmed by 2 bases and J by 0 bases, leaving 5 bases between them. The CDR3 is 13 amino acids. From germline, CDR1 is SNHLY and CDR2 FYNGKV (reference sequence). The CDR3 reads CASSLRSSYEQYF. CDR3 DNA (partial): TGTGCCAGCAGCTTAAGGAGCTCCTATGAACAGTAC.

This clone has a handful of counts. Gene and germline names: mouse. The CDR3 end falls 1 residue outside the read, so it is completed with the germline J gene. The J gene is TRBJ2-7, the V gene TRBV15; 10 bases match TRBD2. The CDR3 runs to 15 residues. With 4 bases clipped from V and 5 bases from J, the junction kept 8 bases outside the gene matches. The germline V gene encodes CDR1 SGHND and CDR2 FRSKSL. The CDR3 sequence: CASSSMTGGKDEQYF. CDR3 DNA, as far as it was read: TGTGCCAGCAGTTCCATGACTGGGGGGAAGGATGAACAGTAC.

As concerns this clone: Mouse gene names apply. The read finishes 1 residue shy of the CDR3 end, and the germline J gene is used to complete it. The rearrangement links TRBV3 to TRBJ1-3; D ambiguous. The CDR3 totals 14 residues. V was cut by 5 bases and J by 0 bases, with 8 bases left in between. Germline V gene lookup returns CDR1 SNHLY and CDR2 FYNGKV (reference sequence). The CDR3 loop reads CASSARLSGNTLYF. The CDR3 bases that were read are TGTGCCAGCAGCGCCAGACTTTCTGGAAATACGCTCTAT. The full variable domain, completed using reference TRBV3 and TRBJ1-3, is GPKVLQIPSHQIIDMGQMVTLNCDPVSNHLYFYWYKQILGQQMEFLVNFYNGKVMEKSKLFKDQFSVERPDGSYFTLKIQPTALEDSAVYFCASSARLSGNTLYFGEGSRLIVV.

On this clone: Germline and genes here are mouse. The read halts 1 residue ahead of the CDR3 end, with the missing end drawn from the germline J gene. The V and J genes are TRBV23 and TRBJ1-5; TRBD1, the D gene given by the table, was not confirmed from the DNA. The CDR3 is 12 residues long. CDR1 is KGHTA and CDR2 is FQNQQP in the germline V gene. The CDR3 protein is CSSRQGYQAPLF. The sequenced part of the CDR3 DNA is TGCTCCAGCAGACAGGGGTACCAGGCTCCGCTT.

This clone was detected only a few times. Mouse germline and gene names are used. Read coverage stops 1 residue before the CDR3 terminus; the germline J gene supplies the remainder. This chain uses TRBV26 with TRBJ2-1; 9 bases are a match to TRBD2. CDR1 and CDR2 from the germline V gene are KGHPV and FQNQEV (reference sequence). Trimming took 4 bases from V and 7 from J; bases not matched to a gene: 5. The CDR3 is 14 amino acids. The covered CDR3 bases are TGTGCCAGCAGTCGAGTGGGGGGGCGCGCTGAGCAGTTC. This translates into CASSRVGGRAEQF. The CDR3 as a whole reads CASSRVGGRAEQFF.

This clone was counted only a few times. Genes and germline are mouse. The CDR3 goes on 1 residue after the read ends, and that part is filled in from the germline J gene. The rearrangement joins TRBV15 to TRBJ1-4; D gene ambiguous. V was cut by 1 base and J by 1 base, with 7 bases left in between. The CDR3 is 15 amino acids. The V gene's germline CDR1 is SGHND and CDR2 FRSKSL. The sequenced CDR3 bases are TGTGCCAGCAGTTTAGGCTGGGGTTCCAACGAAAGATTATTT. It is translated as CASSLGWGSNERLF. The whole CDR3 protein is CASSLGWGSNERLFF. The full variable domain, completed using reference TRBV15 and TRBJ1-4, is DAGVTQTPRHEVAEKGQTIILKCEPVSGHNDLFWYRQTKIQGLELLSYFRSKSLMEDGGAFKDRFKAEMLNSSFSTLKIQPTEPKDSAVYLCASSLGWGSNERLFFGHGTKLSVL.

This clone has a handful of counts. Here the gene names and germline are mouse. The read comes to an end 1 residue before the CDR3 does, leaving the germline J gene to fill in the end. This chain links TRBV20 with TRBJ2-7, with unresolved D. The CDR3 contains 11 residues. Germline CDR1 is GFQATS and CDR2 is STVNSAI. Trimming took off 2 bases at V and 4 bases at J, with 6 bases between the two ends. The covered CDR3 bases are TGTGGTGCTAGGACCGGGTATGAACAGTAC. Protein product: CGARTGYEQY. The whole CDR3 protein reads CGARTGYEQYF.

For this clone: Genes and germline come from the mouse. With the read ending 1 residue before the CDR3 end, the germline J gene is used to fill in that end. The chain joins TRBV26 to TRBJ2-7; D might be TRBD1 (7 bases). Germline V CDR1 and CDR2: KGHPV, FQNQEV (reference sequence). This CDR3 region has 14 residues. V lost 2 bases, J lost 4 bases, and 12 bases lay in between. CDR3 bases read: TGTGCCAGCAGTCTGGAGGGGGCCCTTTATGAACAGTAC. This gives the protein CASSLEGALYEQY. The complete CDR3 sequence is CASSLEGALYEQYF.

By share, this clone counts as medium-sized (0.01 to 0.1%). Any gene name here is a mouse gene name. The read ends 1 residue early relative to the CDR3; the germline J gene fills the gap. V gene TRBV12-1 combines with J gene TRBJ2-7; possible D gene TRBD2, 6 bases. The CDR3 sequence is 12 residues long. V was clipped by 0 bases and J by 6 bases, with 8 bases between them. Germline V gene data show CDR1 as SGHSN and CDR2 as HYEKVE. Incomplete CDR3 DNA: TGTGCCAGCTCTCTCGTGGGGGTTGAACAGTAC. This translates into CASSLVGVEQY. The whole CDR3 is CASSLVGVEQYF.